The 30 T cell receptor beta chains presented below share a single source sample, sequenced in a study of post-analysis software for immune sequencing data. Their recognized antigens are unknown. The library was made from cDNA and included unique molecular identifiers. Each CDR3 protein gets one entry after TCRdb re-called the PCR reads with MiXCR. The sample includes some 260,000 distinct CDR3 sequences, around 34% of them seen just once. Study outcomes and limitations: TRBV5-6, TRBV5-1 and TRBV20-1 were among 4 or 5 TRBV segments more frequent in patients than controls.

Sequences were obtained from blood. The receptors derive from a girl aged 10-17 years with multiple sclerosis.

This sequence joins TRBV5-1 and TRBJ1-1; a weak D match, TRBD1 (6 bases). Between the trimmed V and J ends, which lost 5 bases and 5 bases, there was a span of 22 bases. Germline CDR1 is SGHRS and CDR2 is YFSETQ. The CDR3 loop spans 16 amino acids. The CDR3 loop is CASRDNREVDRTEAFF. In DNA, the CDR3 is TGCGCCAGCAGAGATAACAGGGAAGTGGATCGTACTGAAGCTTTCTTT.

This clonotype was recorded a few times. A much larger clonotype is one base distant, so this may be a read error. The CDR3 sequence: CSVEVPGGYEQFF. The CDR3 region has the DNA TGCAGCGTTGAAGTTCCTGGGGGATATGAGCAGTTCTTC. The genes are TRBV29-1 and TRBJ2-1, with D perhaps given as TRBD1 or TRBD2 (5 bases each). V was shortened by 1 base and J by 8 bases, with 12 bases between the two germline ends. The CDR3 is 13 residues long. Germline lookup yields CDR1 SQVTM and CDR2 ANQGSEA.

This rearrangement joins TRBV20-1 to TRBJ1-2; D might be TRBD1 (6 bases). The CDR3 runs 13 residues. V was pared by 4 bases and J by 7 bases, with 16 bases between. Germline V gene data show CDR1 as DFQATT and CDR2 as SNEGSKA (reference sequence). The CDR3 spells CSATGQPRSGYTF. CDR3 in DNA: TGCAGTGCTACCGGACAGCCTAGAAGTGGCTACACCTTC.

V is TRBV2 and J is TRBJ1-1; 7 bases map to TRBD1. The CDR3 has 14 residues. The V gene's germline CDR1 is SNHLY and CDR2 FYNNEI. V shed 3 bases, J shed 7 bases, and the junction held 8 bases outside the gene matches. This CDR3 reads CASSDGGGVGEAFF. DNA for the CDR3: TGTGCCAGCAGTGATGGAGGGGGCGTCGGTGAAGCTTTCTTT.

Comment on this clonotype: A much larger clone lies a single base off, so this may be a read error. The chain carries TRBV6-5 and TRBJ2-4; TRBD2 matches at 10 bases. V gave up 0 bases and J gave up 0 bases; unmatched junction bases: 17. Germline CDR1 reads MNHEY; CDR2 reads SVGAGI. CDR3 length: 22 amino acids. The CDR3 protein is CASSYSRLSGGGRLLAKNIQYF. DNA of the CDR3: TGTGCCAGCAGTTACTCTCGGTTGAGCGGGGGGGGACGCCTCCTAGCCAAAAACATTCAGTACTTC.

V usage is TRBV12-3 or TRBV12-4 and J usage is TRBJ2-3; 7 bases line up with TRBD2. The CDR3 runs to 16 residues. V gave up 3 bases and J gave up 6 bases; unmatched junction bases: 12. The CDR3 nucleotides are TGTGCCAGCAGTTTTTTGGCGGGAGTGTCTGCGGATACGCAGTATTTT. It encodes CASSFLAGVSADTQYF.

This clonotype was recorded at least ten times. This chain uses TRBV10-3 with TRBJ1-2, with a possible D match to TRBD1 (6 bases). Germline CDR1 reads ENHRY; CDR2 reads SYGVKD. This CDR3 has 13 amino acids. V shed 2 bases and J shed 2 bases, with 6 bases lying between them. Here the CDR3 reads CAISEGQNYGYTF. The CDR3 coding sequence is TGTGCCATCAGTGAGGGACAGAACTATGGCTACACCTTC.

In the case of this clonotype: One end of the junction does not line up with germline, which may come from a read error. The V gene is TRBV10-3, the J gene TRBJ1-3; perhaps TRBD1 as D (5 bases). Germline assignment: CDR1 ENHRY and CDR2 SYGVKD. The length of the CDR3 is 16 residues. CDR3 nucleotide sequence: TGTGCCGTCAGCCCCGGGACGGAGGGGTCTGGAAACACCATATATTTT. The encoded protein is CAVSPGTEGSGNTIYF.

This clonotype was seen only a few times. CDR3 region: CAISGSRDRATDTQYF. CDR3 nucleotides: TGTGCCATCAGCGGGAGCCGGGACAGGGCGACAGATACGCAGTATTTT. V gene TRBV10-3 combines with J gene TRBJ2-3, with 9 bases that match TRBD1. This CDR3 has 16 residues. V was pared by 6 bases and J by 3 bases, with 10 bases of the junction left unmatched. CDR1 and CDR2 from the germline V gene are ENHRY and SYGVKD.

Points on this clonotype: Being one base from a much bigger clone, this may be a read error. The CDR3 DNA is TGTGCCAGCAGCCAGAGCGAGGGACTAGCGGGAGAAGGCTATGAGCAGTACTTC. It is translated as CASSQSEGLAGEGYEQYF. This chain links TRBV4-2 with TRBJ2-5, with TRBD2 matching over 14 bases. The germline V gene has CDR1 LGHNA and CDR2 YNFKEQ. V was pared by 3 bases and J by 11 bases, with 17 bases of the junction left unmatched. The CDR3 runs to 18 residues.

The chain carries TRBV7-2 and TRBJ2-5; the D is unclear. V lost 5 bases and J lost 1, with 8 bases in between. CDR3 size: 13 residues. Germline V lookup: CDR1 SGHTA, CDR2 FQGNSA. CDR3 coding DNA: TGTGCCAGCAGCCCCCTTCCCCAAGAGACCCAGTACTTC. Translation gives CASSPLPQETQYF.

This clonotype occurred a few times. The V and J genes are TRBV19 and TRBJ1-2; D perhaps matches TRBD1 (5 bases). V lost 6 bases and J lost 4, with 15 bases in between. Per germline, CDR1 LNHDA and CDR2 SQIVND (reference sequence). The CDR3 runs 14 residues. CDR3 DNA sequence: TGTGCCAGTAGCCATCCATCGGGGCTCTATGGCTACACCTTC. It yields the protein CASSHPSGLYGYTF.

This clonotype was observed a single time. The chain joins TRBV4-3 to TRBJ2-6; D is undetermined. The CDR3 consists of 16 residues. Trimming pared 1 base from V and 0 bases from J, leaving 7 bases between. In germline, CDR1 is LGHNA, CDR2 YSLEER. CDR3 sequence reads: CASSQVWDSGANVLTF. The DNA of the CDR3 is TGCGCCAGCAGCCAAGTATGGGACTCTGGGGCCAACGTCCTGACTTTC.

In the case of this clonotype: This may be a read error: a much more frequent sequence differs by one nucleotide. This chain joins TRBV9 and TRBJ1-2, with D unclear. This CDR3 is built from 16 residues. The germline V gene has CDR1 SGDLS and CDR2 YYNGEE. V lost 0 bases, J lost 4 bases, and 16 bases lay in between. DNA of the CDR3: TGTGCCAGCAGCGTAGCTTCGTGGGCAGGCACCTATGGCTACACCTTC. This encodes CASSVASWAGTYGYTF. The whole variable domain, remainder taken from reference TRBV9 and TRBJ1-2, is DSGVTQTPKHLITATGQRVTLRCSPRSGDLSVYWYQQSLDQGLQFLIQYYNGEERAKGNILERFSAQQFPDLHSELNLSSLELGDSALYFCASSVASWAGTYGYTFGSGTRLTVV.

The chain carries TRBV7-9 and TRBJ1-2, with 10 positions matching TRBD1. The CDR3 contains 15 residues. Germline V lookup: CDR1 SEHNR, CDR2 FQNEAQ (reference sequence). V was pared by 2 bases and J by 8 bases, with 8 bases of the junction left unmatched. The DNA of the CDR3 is TGTGCCAGCAGCTTACCCGGACAGGGGGAGGGCGGCTACACCTTC. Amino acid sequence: CASSLPGQGEGGYTF.

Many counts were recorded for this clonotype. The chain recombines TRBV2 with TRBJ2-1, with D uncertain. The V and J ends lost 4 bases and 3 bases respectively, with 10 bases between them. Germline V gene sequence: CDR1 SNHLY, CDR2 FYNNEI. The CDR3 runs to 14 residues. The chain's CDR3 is CASSGVTSYNEQFF. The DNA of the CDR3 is TGTGCCAGCAGTGGGGTGACAAGCTACAATGAGCAGTTCTTC. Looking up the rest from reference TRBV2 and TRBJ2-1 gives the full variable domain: EPEVTQTPSHQVTQMGQEVILRCVPISNHLYFYWYRQILGQKVEFLVSFYNNEISEKSEIFDDQFSVERPDGSNFTLKIRSTKLEDSAMYFCASSGVTSYNEQFFGPGTRLTVL.

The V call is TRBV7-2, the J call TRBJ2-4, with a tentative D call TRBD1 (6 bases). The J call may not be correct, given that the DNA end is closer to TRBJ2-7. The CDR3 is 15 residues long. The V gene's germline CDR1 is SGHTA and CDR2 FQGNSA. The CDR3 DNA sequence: TGTGCCACTACTAACGGACAGCCTAATTCCTACGAGCAGTACTTC. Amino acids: CATTNGQPNSYEQYF.

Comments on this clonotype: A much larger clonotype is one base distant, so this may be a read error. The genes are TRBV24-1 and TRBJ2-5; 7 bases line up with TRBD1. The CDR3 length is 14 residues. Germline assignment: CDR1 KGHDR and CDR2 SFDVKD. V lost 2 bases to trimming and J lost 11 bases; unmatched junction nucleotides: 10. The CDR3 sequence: CATSDYDRDDEQYF. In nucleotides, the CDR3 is TGTGCCACCAGTGATTACGACAGGGACGATGAGCAGTACTTC.

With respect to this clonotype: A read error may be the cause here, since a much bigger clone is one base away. CDR3 bases: TGTGCCAGCAGCTCTATCATGAACACTGAAGTTTTCTTT. Protein sequence: CASSSIMNTEVFF. The chain uses TRBV7-9 and TRBJ1-1; no firm D call. The CDR3 has 13 residues. CDR1 SEHNR and CDR2 FQNEAQ come from the germline V gene (reference sequence).

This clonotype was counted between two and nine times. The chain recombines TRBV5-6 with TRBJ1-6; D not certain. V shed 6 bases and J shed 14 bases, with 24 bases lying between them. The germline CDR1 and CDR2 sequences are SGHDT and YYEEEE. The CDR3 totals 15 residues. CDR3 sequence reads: CASNQWRTRVNALHF. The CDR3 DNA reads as TGTGCCAGCAACCAATGGCGGACCCGAGTGAATGCCCTCCACTTT. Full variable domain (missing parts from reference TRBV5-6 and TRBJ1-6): DAGVTQSPTHLIKTRGQQVTLRCSPKSGHDTVSWYQQALGQGPQFIFQYYEEEERQRGNFPDRFSGHQFPNYSSELNVNALLLGDSALYLCASNQWRTRVNALHFGNGTRLTVT.

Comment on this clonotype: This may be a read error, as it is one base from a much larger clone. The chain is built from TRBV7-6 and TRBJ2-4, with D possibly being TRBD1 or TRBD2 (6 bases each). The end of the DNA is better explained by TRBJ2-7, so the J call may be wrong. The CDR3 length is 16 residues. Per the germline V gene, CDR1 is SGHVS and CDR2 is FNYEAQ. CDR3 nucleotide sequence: TGTGCCAGCAGCCCGGGGGCCTTGGGCCTAGGCTGCGAGCAGTACTTC. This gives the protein CASSPGALGLGCEQYF.

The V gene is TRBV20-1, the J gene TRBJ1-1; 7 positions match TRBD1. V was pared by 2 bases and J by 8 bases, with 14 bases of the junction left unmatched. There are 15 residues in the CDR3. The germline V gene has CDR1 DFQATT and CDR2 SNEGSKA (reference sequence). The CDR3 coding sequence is TGCAGTGCTAGAAAGGGTTCGACAGGGAAGACGGAAGCTTTCTTT. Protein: CSARKGSTGKTEAFF.

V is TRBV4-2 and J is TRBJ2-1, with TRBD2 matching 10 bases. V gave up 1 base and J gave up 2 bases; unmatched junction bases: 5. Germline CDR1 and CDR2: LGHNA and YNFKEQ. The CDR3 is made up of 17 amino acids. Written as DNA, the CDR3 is TGTGCCAGCAGCCAAGGTGAAGCGGGGGGGCCCTACAATGAGCAGTTCTTC. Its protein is CASSQGEAGGPYNEQFF.

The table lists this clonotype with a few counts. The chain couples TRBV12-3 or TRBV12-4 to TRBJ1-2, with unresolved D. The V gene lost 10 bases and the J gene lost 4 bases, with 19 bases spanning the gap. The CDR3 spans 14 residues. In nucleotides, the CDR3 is TGTGCCACCCATGACTCCAATCGGGGCTATGGCTACACCTTC. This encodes CATHDSNRGYGYTF.

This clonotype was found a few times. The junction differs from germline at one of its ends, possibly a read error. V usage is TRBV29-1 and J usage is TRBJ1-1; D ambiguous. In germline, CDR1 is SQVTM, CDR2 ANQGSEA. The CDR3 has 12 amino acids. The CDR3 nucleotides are TGCGGCGTTGAACGGGTGAACACTGAAGCTTTCTTT. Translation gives CGVERVNTEAFF.

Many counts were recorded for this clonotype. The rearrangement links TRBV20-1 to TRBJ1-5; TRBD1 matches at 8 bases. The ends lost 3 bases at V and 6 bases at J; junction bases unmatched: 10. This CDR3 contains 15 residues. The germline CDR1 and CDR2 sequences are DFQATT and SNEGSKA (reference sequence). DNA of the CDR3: TGCAGTGCTAGGGAGGGCAGGGGGCGAGGTCAGCCCCAGCATTTT. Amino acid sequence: CSAREGRGRGQPQHF.

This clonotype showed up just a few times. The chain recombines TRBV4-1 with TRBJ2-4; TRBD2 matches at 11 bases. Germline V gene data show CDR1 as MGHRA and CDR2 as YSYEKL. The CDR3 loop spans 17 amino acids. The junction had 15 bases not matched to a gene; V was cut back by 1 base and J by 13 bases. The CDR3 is CASSQVLVAGGVSEQYF. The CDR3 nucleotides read TGCGCCAGCAGCCAAGTGTTGGTAGCGGGGGGGGTCAGTGAGCAGTACTTC.

The CDR3 sequence is CASSLAGQTYEQYF. DNA for the CDR3: TGCGCCAGCAGCTTGGCAGGACAGACCTACGAGCAGTACTTC. The V call is TRBV5-1, the J call TRBJ2-5, with D maybe TRBD1 (6 bases). The end of the DNA is better explained by TRBJ2-7, so the J call may be wrong. Per the germline V gene, CDR1 is SGHRS and CDR2 is YFSETQ. The CDR3 runs 14 residues.

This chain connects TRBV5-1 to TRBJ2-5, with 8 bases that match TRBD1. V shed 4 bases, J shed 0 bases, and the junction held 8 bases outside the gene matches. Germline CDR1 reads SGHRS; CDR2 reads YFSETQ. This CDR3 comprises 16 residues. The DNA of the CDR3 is TGCGCCAGCAGCCCTGGACAGGGAAAGTACCAAGAGACCCAGTACTTC. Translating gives CASSPGQGKYQETQYF.

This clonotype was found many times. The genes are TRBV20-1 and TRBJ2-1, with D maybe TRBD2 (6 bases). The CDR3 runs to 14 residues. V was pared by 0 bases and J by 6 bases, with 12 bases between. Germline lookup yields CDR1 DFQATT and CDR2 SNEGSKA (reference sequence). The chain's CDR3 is CSARDSGDLNEQFF. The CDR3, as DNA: TGCAGTGCTAGAGATAGCGGAGACCTCAATGAGCAGTTCTTC.